Below, one TCR beta chain is given with its context. Its antigen is currently not known. There are no base qualities to consult, and no much larger clone falls within one base. TCRbeta CDR3 regions were amplified from genomic DNA by means of the immunoSEQ Assay, a bias-controlled multiplex PCR. In the original analysis: The number of nucleated cells in each sample was estimated from the amplification of reference gene primers within the assay. To quantify the absolute abundance of each unique TCRbeta CDR3 rearrangement, sequence reads were collapsed and filtered. For each sample, productive Simpson clonality was calculated by taking the square root of Simpson's diversity index across productive rearrangements. Imported from immuneACCESS, the table was reduced by TCRdb to in-frame sequences with V and J called. These copies leave out some clones; in studies compared against another copy, an unresolved V gene accounts for under half, and the cause of the remainder is not known. V, J and clone size were drawn from that table, and D and trimming were deduced from the DNA. This sample has fewer than 250,000 clones in its table, and 80% to 90% of those were observed once. The ten largest clones capture around 3.6% of the sample.

This record belongs to a study of blood T cell repertoires in COVID-19 (TCRdb year 2020). For the wider study: Samples from collaborators originated in the United States, Italy and Spain and spanned both the acute and convalescent phases of COVID-19. The prospective study material was composed of cDNA or gDNA derived from T cells, B-cell-depleted T cells, or PBMCs. Deeply sampled blood TCRbeta repertoires from subjects exposed to, actively infected with, or recovered from COVID-19 were included in the dataset. A freely available public database, intended as a resource for researchers studying the immune response to SARS-CoV-2, is where the repertoires were released. Samples came from the ongoing ImmuneRACE study (first 160 participants) plus 1,254 subjects from 6 global collaborators. A de-identified subject ID, COVID-19 status, age in years and sex were almost always included in the sample metadata. Where available, HLA class I and class II types were taken from metadata supplied by the sample provider and were not determined by assay-based typing.

Participants in the prospective study were enrolled through a virtual design, were aged roughly 18 to 90 years, and lived in under 25 United States geographic areas. In the prospective study, cohorts were assigned on the basis of participant-reported clinical history obtained from a screening survey and a study questionnaire. A participant counted as exposed if, within 2 weeks of entering the study, that participant had been in contact with someone who had a PCR-confirmed or clinician-diagnosed COVID-19 case. In the prospective study, mobile phlebotomists collected whole blood, serum and a nasopharyngeal or oropharyngeal swab from each participant. Prospective study participants could optionally give additional blood draws and questionnaires over an approximately two-month period. Prospective study blood samples were shipped either frozen or at room temperature before DNA extraction. Including the terminal cysteine and phenylalanine, the CDR3 comprises 12 residues. Of all the DNA, just the CDR3 is kept, 36 bases in frame from base 1. CDR1 and CDR2 (SQVTM, ANQGSEA) derive from the germline V gene. V is reduced by 7 bases and J by 4 bases, leaving a spacing of 13 bases between them.

Points the paper makes about the study in general: The amount of clinical and demographic metadata varied by source and participant and was provided uncurated.

The receptor was isolated from a woman in her thirties who had been exposed to COVID-19. Sequenced input: PBMCs or T cells enriched from blood (not recorded which). Recombination linked TRBV29-1 to TRBJ1-1, and possibly TRBD1, on 6 matching bases. The encoded CDR3 is CSASRQATEAFF. The bases read TGCAGCGCCTCGAGACAGGCCACTGAAGCTTTCTTT.